This record looks at one T cell receptor (beta chain) sequence and its context. This clone was seen just once. The antigen this receptor binds is unknown. No much larger clone is present one base from it, and per-base qualities are unavailable. These data originate in a study of blood T cell repertoires in COVID-19 (dated by TCRdb to about 2020). Regarding the research as a whole: Samples covering the acute and convalescent phases of COVID-19 were provided by collaborators in the United States, Italy and Spain. Nearly every sample came with metadata listing a de-identified subject ID, COVID-19 status, age in years and sex. The prospective study material was composed of cDNA or gDNA derived from T cells, B-cell-depleted T cells, or PBMCs. HLA class I and class II types, where available, came from metadata supplied by the sample provider rather than from assay-based typing. Subjects who had been exposed to COVID-19, were actively infected with it, or had recovered from it provided the deeply sampled blood TCRbeta repertoires that made up the dataset. The samples were drawn from the first 160 participants of the ongoing ImmuneRACE study and from 950 to 1,500 subjects provided by 6 global collaborators. The repertoires were made available in a free public database intended to serve as a resource for research on the immune response to SARS-CoV-2.

Each collaborating institution followed its own protocols to collect whole blood in K2EDTA tubes. Collaborator samples were shipped for TCRbeta analysis as frozen whole blood, isolated PBMCs, or DNA extracted from either sample type. TCRbeta CDR3 regions were amplified from genomic DNA using the immunoSEQ Assay, a bias-controlled multiplex PCR. In the authors' own workflow: The number of nucleated cells in each sample was estimated by amplification of reference gene primers within the assay. To quantify the absolute abundance of each unique TCRbeta CDR3 rearrangement, sequence reads were collapsed and filtered. Productive Simpson clonality was computed per sample as the square root of Simpson's diversity index over productive rearrangements. TCRdb retrieved this table from immuneACCESS and kept in-frame rearrangements only. Not all clones are present; in checked studies, unresolved V genes account for under half, and no reason is known for the remainder. The V and J calls and clone size come from that table; D and trimming were worked out from the DNA. Here the sample has 85,000 to 110,000 clones; roughly 87% occur a single time. The ten most abundant clones make up 6.2% of the sample.

Paper-wide results and their limitations: Clinical and demographic metadata were provided uncurated, with the amount varying by source and participant.

The specimen was peripheral blood. The sequence derives from a human donor in a cohort sampled during active COVID-19.

The CDR3 corresponds to CASSIPRDKGSGNTIYF. In nucleotide form, the sequence is TGTGCCAGTAGTATCCCACGGGACAAAGGCTCTGGAAACACCATATATTTT. The chain is assembled from TRBV19 and TRBJ1-3; TRBD1 is possibly the D segment (6 matching bases). V is shortened by 3 bases, J by 0 bases, and the region joining them spans 15 bases. The CDR3 starts with the cysteine, ends with the phenylalanine, and has 17 residues. The retained sequence is limited to the CDR3, 51 bases, with the frame set at the first base. CDR1 and CDR2, looked up from the germline V gene (reference sequence), are LNHDA and SQIVND.